The following is a T cell receptor beta chain sequence with its context. This clonotype was picked up a small number of times. This clone's antigen is unknown. No base quality information exists; no much larger clone differs at one position. The germline V gene specifies MGHRA as CDR1 and YSYEKL as CDR2. V is clipped by 4 bases and J by 6 bases, and the sequence between their germline boundaries is 28 bases long. Counted from cysteine to phenylalanine, this CDR3 has 19 amino acids. Kept here is only the CDR3 DNA, which spans 57 bases and is read in frame from base 1. The TCR beta CDR3 region was amplified from genomic DNA by two rounds of multiplex PCR. In the first PCR round, primers specific to each TRBV and TRBJ gene were used, and the primer sequences were filed in Chinese patent CN105087789A. The second PCR round used universal primers. The Roche High Pure PCR Template Preparation Kit was used to extract genomic DNA from frozen PBMCs. The libraries underwent paired-end sequencing with 151 bp reads on an Illumina HiSeq 3000. On the study's bioinformatics: CutAdapt was used to discard raw reads that did not contain the multiplex PCR primer sequences. High-quality paired reads were merged into contigs with PEAR. By aligning each contig to reference sequences, MiXCR assigned the TRB V, D and J gene segments to that contig. CDR3 sequences were clustered by base quality and sequence similarity to remove sequencing errors. Shannon entropy normalized by the natural log of productive TCR sequence number was used as the measure of diversity. Clonality was computed as one minus the ratio of Shannon entropy to the natural log of the number of unique clonotypes. Progression-free survival cut-offs for repertoire metrics were chosen using the Youden index of ROC curves, with analyses run in R 3.5.3. TCRdb itself trimmed the public reads at Q25 with fastp, ran MiXCR and retained productive beta chains. Each record represents a unique CDR3 protein, reported with the most common genes and DNA among its rows. The V and J calls were determined by TCRdb, not by the authors. The sample table records tens of thousands of distinct CDR3 sequences; around a quarter of these occur just once. 6% to 9% of the sample rests with the top ten.

The data derive from a study of prognosis after radiotherapy for stage I lung cancer (dated by TCRdb to the early 2020s). About the full investigation: Between early 2018 and early 2019, approximately 20 stage I NSCLC patients were enrolled in Nanjing, China. Newly diagnosed primary stage I lung tumors were present in approximately 15 patients, and oligometastatic NSCLC after surgical resection of the primary tumor was present in several patients. All patients were considered medically inoperable, owing to comorbidities in more than 10 and refusal of surgery in about 7. Ages in the cohort of 10 to 15 men and 6 women ranged from roughly 53 to 84 years, with a median of 74. Squamous cell carcinoma histology was identified in six to eight patients, and adenocarcinoma histology was identified in more than ten patients. SBRT was given in 3 to 5 fractions with a biologically effective dose of at least 100 Gy, using image-guided IMRT or VMAT. Concurrent therapy was not administered to any patient alongside SBRT. About 20% of the 19 patients developed distant metastases after SBRT, at a median of roughly seven months; the other 15 showed no significant progression. This study profiled peripheral blood TCR beta repertoires from stage I NSCLC patients before and after stereotactic body radiotherapy and linked the repertoires to distant failure. The study sequenced 40 or so blood samples from about 20 patients, one before and one after SBRT per patient.

All patients had node-negative disease on CT and PET/CT, and none had a history of other malignancies or prior chemotherapy or radiotherapy. At each of two time points, 4.5 to 7 milliliters of peripheral venous blood were collected in EDTA tubes. PBMCs were isolated by Ficoll-Paque Plus density-gradient centrifugation. Right after collection, samples were kept at -80 degrees C until analysis. What the authors observed across the whole study: Post-SBRT Shannon entropy and its change from baseline were lower in patients who developed distant metastases; baseline Shannon entropy was not associated with metastases. Differences in TRBV and TRBJ usage frequencies by metastasis status were reportedly observed in two V genes at baseline and in several V and two J genes after SBRT. After SBRT, the number of unique TCR clones decreased (median approximately 10,000 before versus 6,861 after; Wilcoxon paired P=0.011). No determination of tumor specificity was made for expanded TCR clones. The study was limited by the small cohort and short follow-up, and independent validation of the study findings is required. None of the reported P values were adjusted for multiple comparisons.

The receptor comes from a donor aged 50 or older with non-small cell lung cancer. The chain links TRBV4-1 with TRBJ1-5, with the D gene uncertain. Material: PBMCs, obtained before or after stereotactic body radiation therapy (not recorded which). The CDR3 protein sequence reads: CASSPYISVGVGFGQPQHF. The nucleotide sequence is TGCGCCAGCAGCCCCTACATCTCAGTGGGTGTAGGTTTCGGTCAGCCCCAGCATTTT.